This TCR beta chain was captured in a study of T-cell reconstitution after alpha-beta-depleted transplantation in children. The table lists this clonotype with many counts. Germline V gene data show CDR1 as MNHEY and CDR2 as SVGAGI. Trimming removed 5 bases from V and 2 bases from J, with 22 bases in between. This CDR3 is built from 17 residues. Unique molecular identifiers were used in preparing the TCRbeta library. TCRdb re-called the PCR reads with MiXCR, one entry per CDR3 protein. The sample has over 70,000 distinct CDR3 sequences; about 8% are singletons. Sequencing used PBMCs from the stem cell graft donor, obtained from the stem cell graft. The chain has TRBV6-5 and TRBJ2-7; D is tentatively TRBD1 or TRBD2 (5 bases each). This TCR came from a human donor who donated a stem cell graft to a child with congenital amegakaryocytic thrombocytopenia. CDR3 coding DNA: TGTGCCAGCAGTACCGATCGACGGGGCGCTCCCCCCTACGAGCAGTACTTC. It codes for CASSTDRRGAPPYEQYF.